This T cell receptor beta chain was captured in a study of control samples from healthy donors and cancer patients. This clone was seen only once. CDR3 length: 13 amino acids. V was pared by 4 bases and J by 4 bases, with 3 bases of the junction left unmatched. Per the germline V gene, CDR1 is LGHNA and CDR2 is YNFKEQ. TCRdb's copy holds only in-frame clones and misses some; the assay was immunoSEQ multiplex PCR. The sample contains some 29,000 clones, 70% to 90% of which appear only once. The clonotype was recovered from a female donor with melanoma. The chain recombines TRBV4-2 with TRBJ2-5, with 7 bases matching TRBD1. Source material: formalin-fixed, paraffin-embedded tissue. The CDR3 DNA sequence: TGTGCCAGCAGCCTAAGACAGGGAGAGACCCAGTACTTC. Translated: CASSLRQGETQYF.